The 29 T cell receptor beta chains below come from one sample, sequenced in a study of CD8 T cells in Susac syndrome. An input of about 0.45 to 1 ug of RNA was subjected to reverse transcription using random hexamers. TCRdb passed the immunoSEQ multiplex PCR reads through MiXCR, listing each CDR3 protein once. Here the sample spans about 430,000 distinct CDR3 sequences, around 83% being singletons. The material sequenced was CD8+ T cells from PBMCs. Receptor source: a human donor with multiple sclerosis.

V gene TRBV28 combines with J gene TRBJ2-1; 9 bases fit TRBD2. The germline V gene has CDR1 MDHEN and CDR2 SYDVKM. The CDR3 covers 19 residues. J lost 4 bases, V lost 5 bases, and 18 bases had no gene match. CDR3 bases: TGTGCCAGCAGTCTACGCTTTTTAAAAGCGGGAGGCACTTACAATGAGCAGTTCTTC. Translating it yields CASSLRFLKAGGTYNEQFF.

V usage is TRBV6-5 and J usage is TRBJ1-1; weak D call: TRBD1 (6 bases). The CDR3 spans 13 residues. In germline, CDR1 is MNHEY, CDR2 SVGAGI. Trimming removed 4 bases from V and 8 bases from J, with 14 bases in between. The CDR3, as DNA: TGTGCCAGCAGTTCACAGGGAATTGAGGAAGCTTTCTTT. As protein: CASSSQGIEEAFF.

The sample holds a few counts of this clonotype. The rearrangement uses TRBV6-5 and TRBJ2-7; perhaps TRBD2 as D (5 bases). This CDR3 contains 12 residues. Looked up from germline, CDR1 is MNHEY and CDR2 is SVGAGI. The ends were cut back, 2 bases at V and 5 bases at J, with 7 bases in the middle. CDR3 coding DNA: TGTGCCAGCAGTTACGCCGGGAACGAGCAGTACTTC. Amino acid sequence: CASSYAGNEQYF.

V is TRBV5-1 and J is TRBJ1-2; D is undetermined. This CDR3 is built from 13 residues. Between the trimmed V and J ends, which lost 3 bases and 4 bases, there was a span of 10 bases. The V gene's germline CDR1 is SGHRS and CDR2 YFSETQ. The CDR3 loop is CASSSSGGYGYTF. The CDR3, as DNA: TGCGCCAGCAGCTCGTCTGGCGGCTATGGCTACACCTTC.

Of note for this clonotype: The junction departs from germline at one end; a sequencing error may be responsible. The chain recombines TRBV7-7 with TRBJ1-2, with D uncertain. This CDR3 contains 16 residues. Germline V gene lookup returns CDR1 SSHAT and CDR2 FNYEAQ (reference sequence). CDR3 residues: CASSPLVNSDNYGYTF. The CDR3, as DNA: TGTGCTAGCAGCCCTCTAGTCAATTCAGATAACTATGGCTACACCTTC.

The genes are TRBV13 and TRBJ2-7; 7 bases line up with TRBD2. The germline V gene encodes CDR1 PRHDT and CDR2 FYEKMQ (reference sequence). The CDR3 covers 15 residues. V was pared by 3 bases and J by 5 bases, with 10 bases of the junction left unmatched. CDR3 residues: CASSFRGGSNHEQYF. The CDR3 bases are TGTGCCAGCAGCTTCCGGGGCGGGAGTAACCACGAGCAGTACTTC.

This chain uses TRBV7-6 with TRBJ2-1; D unclear. The length of the CDR3 is 11 residues. Trimming removed 2 bases from V and 9 bases from J, with 5 bases in between. The germline gives CDR1 SGHVS, CDR2 FNYEAQ. The CDR3 DNA reads TGTGCCAGCAGCTTAACGTCTGAGCAGTTCTTC. Its protein product is CASSLTSEQFF.

The sample holds a few counts of this clonotype. V usage is TRBV20-1 and J usage is TRBJ1-2, with D perhaps TRBD1 (6 bases). Trimming shortened V by 6 bases and J by 5 bases, and 16 bases separated the two germline ends. The CDR3 is 13 amino acids. Germline lookup yields CDR1 DFQATT and CDR2 SNEGSKA (reference sequence). CDR3 sequence (DNA): TGCAGTGCAATTCAGGGGAACTTATATGGCTACACCTTC. Translating gives CSAIQGNLYGYTF.

The gene calls are TRBV7-8 and TRBJ2-5; 14 positions agree with TRBD2. The trim removed 3 bases at V and 1 base at J, leaving 4 bases unmatched. CDR1 and CDR2 from the germline V gene are SGHVS and FQNEAQ. This CDR3 contains 17 residues. The CDR3 reads CASSFRTSGGIQETQYF. The CDR3 coding sequence is TGTGCCAGCAGCTTCCGGACTAGCGGGGGGATCCAAGAGACCCAGTACTTC.

This chain joins TRBV3-1 and TRBJ1-1; the D is unclear. Germline-derived CDR1 and CDR2 are LGHDT and YNNKEL (reference sequence). This CDR3 region has 12 residues. V was pared by 4 bases and J by 7 bases, with 10 bases between. The CDR3 reads CASSLTDGEAFF. The CDR3 DNA is TGTGCCAGCAGCCTCACGGACGGTGAAGCTTTCTTT. Supplemented by reference TRBV3-1 and TRBJ1-1, the full variable domain reads DTAVSQTPKYLVTQMGNDKSIKCEQNLGHDTMYWYKQDSKKFLKIMFSYNNKELIINETVPNRFSPKSPDKAHLNLHINSLELGDSAVYFCASSLTDGEAFFGQGTRLTVV.

The chain recombines TRBV7-9 with TRBJ2-7; unclear D gene. The germline V gene encodes CDR1 SEHNR and CDR2 FQNEAQ (reference sequence). CDR3 length equals 12 residues. V was pared by 2 bases and J by 5 bases, with 7 bases between. The CDR3 nucleotides are TGTGCCAGCAGCTTAAAGTACAACGAGCAGTACTTC. Protein product: CASSLKYNEQYF.

This chain joins TRBV10-3 and TRBJ2-7, with TRBD2 identical over 10 bases. Trimming cost V 0 bases and J 2 bases; bases outside gene matches: 7. Germline CDR1 is ENHRY and CDR2 is SYGVKD. The CDR3 spans 17 residues. The CDR3 nucleotides are TGTGCCATCAGTGAGTCTGGGCTAGCGGGGGCAACCTACGAGCAGTACTTC. Amino acids: CAISESGLAGATYEQYF.

The chain is built from TRBV15 and TRBJ2-1; 14 nucleotides match TRBD2. The V segment lost 0 bases and the J segment 0 bases; nucleotides outside the gene matches: 1. The CDR3 covers 18 residues. Germline CDR1 reads LNHNV; CDR2 reads YYDKDF (reference sequence). The CDR3 region has the DNA TGTGCCACCAGCAGAGATGGGACTAGCGGGAGCTCCTACAATGAGCAGTTCTTC. It is translated as CATSRDGTSGSSYNEQFF. Complete variable domain (other parts from reference TRBV15 and TRBJ2-1): DAMVIQNPRYQVTQFGKPVTLSCSQTLNHNVMYWYQQKSSQAPKLLFHYYDKDFNNEADTPDNFQSRRPNTSFCFLDIRSPGLGDTAMYLCATSRDGTSGSSYNEQFFGPGTRLTVL.

This clonotype was recorded a few times. The chain uses TRBV6-2 or TRBV6-3 and TRBJ2-2; D unresolved. V lost 1 base and J 6 bases, leaving 9 bases between the germline ends. Germline CDR1 MNHEY, CDR2 SVGEGT. The CDR3 has 14 residues. The CDR3 DNA is TGTGCCAGCAGTTACTTAGGCCCGCCCGGGGAGCTGTTTTTT. Its protein product is CASSYLGPPGELFF.

The rearrangement links TRBV6-5 to TRBJ1-1; tentative D call: TRBD1 (6 bases). Trimming took 4 bases from V and 1 from J, leaving 13 bases between them. Germline CDR1 is MNHEY and CDR2 is SVGAGI. The CDR3 runs to 15 residues. DNA of the CDR3: TGTGCCAGCAGTTGGGGGGCAGTCAAGAACACTGAAGCTTTCTTT. Encoded protein: CASSWGAVKNTEAFF.

The gene calls are TRBV6-6 and TRBJ1-1; D gene uncertain. The ends were cut back, 0 bases at V and 3 bases at J, with 8 bases in the middle. In germline, CDR1 is MNHNY, CDR2 SVGAGI (reference sequence). This CDR3 region has 14 residues. As DNA, the CDR3 is TGTGCCAGCAGTTACTCGATACAAGACACTGAAGCTTTCTTT. The encoded protein is CASSYSIQDTEAFF.

This clonotype appeared a single time. The CDR3 is CASSYSGTGANYGYTF. DNA of the CDR3: TGTGCCAGCAGTTACTCCGGGACCGGAGCTAACTATGGCTACACCTTC. The V call is TRBV6-5, the J call TRBJ1-2, with D perhaps matching TRBD1 (5 bases). CDR3 length equals 16 residues. The V and J ends lost 0 bases and 0 bases respectively, with 11 bases between them. Germline V gives CDR1 MNHEY, CDR2 SVGAGI.

The genes are TRBV6-1 and TRBJ2-5; no firm D call. With 3 bases removed from V and 1 base from J, the gap between germline ends came to 15 bases. CDR3 length: 16 amino acids. Per the germline V gene, CDR1 is MNHNS and CDR2 is SASEGT. The CDR3 DNA sequence: TGTGCCAGCAGTGACGACTCCAATAAAGCCCAAGAGACCCAGTACTTC. This encodes CASSDDSNKAQETQYF.

The chain recombines TRBV2 with TRBJ2-7, with D perhaps matching TRBD1 (5 bases). Between the trimmed V and J ends, which lost 10 bases and 5 bases, there was a span of 18 bases. From germline, CDR1 is SNHLY and CDR2 FYNNEI. The CDR3 spans 13 residues. This CDR3 reads CAIQPSAGHEQYF. The CDR3 region has the DNA TGTGCCATCCAACCCTCGGCAGGGCACGAGCAGTACTTC.

A single count supports this clonotype. The chain uses TRBV30 and TRBJ2-2; 10 bases are a match to TRBD2. The V gene end was trimmed by 2 bases and the J gene end by 8 bases; junction bases not matched to a gene: 8. This CDR3 is 15 amino acids long. Looked up from germline, CDR1 is GTSNPN and CDR2 is SVGIG (reference sequence). CDR3 sequence: CAWSFSSGGPGELFF. In DNA form, the CDR3 reads TGTGCCTGGAGTTTTTCTAGCGGGGGTCCAGGGGAGCTGTTTTTT.

The CDR3 spells CASSQEAEAAYEQYF. CDR3 coding DNA: TGCGCCAGCAGCCAAGAGGCCGAGGCTGCCTACGAGCAGTACTTC. V usage is TRBV4-1 and J usage is TRBJ2-7; no clear D gene. V dropped 0 bases and J dropped 2 bases, with 11 bases sitting between them. The CDR3 is 15 amino acids. CDR1 is MGHRA and CDR2 is YSYEKL in the germline V gene.

Only a few counts were recorded for this clonotype. This chain uses TRBV10-3 with TRBJ2-2; TRBD1 might be the D (5 bases). This CDR3 is built from 17 residues. The germline V and J ends were trimmed by 5 bases and 1 base, with 17 bases remaining between them. Germline CDR1 reads ENHRY; CDR2 reads SYGVKD. The CDR3 region is CAISPTGAGMNTGELFF. The CDR3 nucleotides are TGTGCCATCAGTCCCACTGGGGCAGGGATGAACACCGGGGAGCTGTTTTTT.

The rearrangement links TRBV19 to TRBJ1-2, with D unclear. V lost 0 bases to trimming and J lost 5 bases, with 16 bases between them. Germline CDR1 LNHDA, CDR2 SQIVND (reference sequence). CDR3 length: 16 residues. CDR3 in amino acids: CASSIDPAQRGYGYTF. In nucleotides, the CDR3 is TGTGCCAGTAGTATAGATCCGGCGCAAAGAGGGTATGGCTACACCTTC.

V is TRBV6-5 and J is TRBJ2-7; D is ambiguous. Germline CDR1 is MNHEY and CDR2 is SVGAGI. V was clipped by 2 bases and J by 6 bases, with 8 bases between them. The CDR3 has 12 residues. DNA for the CDR3: TGTGCCAGCAGTTACGAGGTTCGCGAGCAGTACTTC. It specifies CASSYEVREQYF.

This clonotype was found once. V usage is TRBV28 and J usage is TRBJ2-7; TRBD1 might be the D (6 bases). CDR1 is MDHEN and CDR2 is SYDVKM in the germline V gene. The CDR3 is 14 amino acids. Trimming stripped 6 bases from V and 3 bases from J, with 15 bases between. The CDR3 loop is CASRRPQGIYEQYF. Here the CDR3 DNA reads TGTGCCAGCAGGCGGCCACAGGGTATCTACGAGCAGTACTTC.

The table lists this clonotype with a few counts. The chain combines TRBV28 with TRBJ2-1, with 7 bases matching TRBD2. V lost 5 bases, J lost 3 bases, and 4 bases stayed unmatched. The CDR3 sequence is 14 residues long. Germline assignment: CDR1 MDHEN and CDR2 SYDVKM. CDR3 protein: CASSGTSVYNEQFF. CDR3 sequence (DNA): TGTGCCAGCAGTGGTACTAGCGTCTACAATGAGCAGTTCTTC.

CDR3 sequence: CASSSVTSGPYEQYF. CDR3 in DNA: TGTGCCAGCAGCTCTGTGACTAGCGGGCCCTACGAGCAGTACTTC. The chain recombines TRBV5-4 with TRBJ2-7; 10 positions agree with TRBD2. Looked up from germline, CDR1 is SGHNT and CDR2 is YYREEE (reference sequence). The CDR3 is made up of 15 amino acids. The ends lost 3 bases at V and 2 bases at J; junction bases unmatched: 5.

The chain links TRBV27 to TRBJ2-1, with D perhaps being TRBD1 or TRBD2 (6 bases each). Germline V CDR1 and CDR2: MNHEY, SMNVEV (reference sequence). The CDR3 sequence is 14 residues long. The germline V and J ends were trimmed by 8 bases and 5 bases, with 16 bases remaining between them. The CDR3 reads CASGHGGPNNEQFF. The CDR3 nucleotides read TGTGCCAGCGGCCACGGGGGCCCCAACAATGAGCAGTTCTTC.

The V gene is TRBV19, the J gene TRBJ1-1; D perhaps matches TRBD1 (5 bases). V was clipped by 9 bases and J by 3 bases, with 23 bases between them. From germline, CDR1 is LNHDA and CDR2 SQIVND (reference sequence). The CDR3 has 16 amino acids. The CDR3 sequence: CASLRDGTGDYTEAFF. CDR3 coding DNA: TGTGCCAGCCTTCGTGACGGGACCGGGGATTACACTGAAGCTTTCTTT.